This TCR beta chain was profiled in a study of shared clonotypes between healthy human individuals. Study-wide background: Three plates each covered CD4 naive and memory; CD8 naive two, CD8 memory one.

The CDR3 is 13 residues long. V shed 4 bases and J shed 4 bases, with 11 bases lying between them. Germline V gene lookup returns CDR1 KGHSH and CDR2 LQKENI. Data came from immunoSEQ multiplex PCR; TCRdb stores just in-frame clones and leaves some out. The table records a few million clones, more than 80% of them present only once. The TCR comes from a man between 18 and 29 years old in good health. This chain uses TRBV18 with TRBJ2-7, with D possibly being TRBD2 (5 bases). Material: naive CD4+ T cells sorted from blood. Stated subset: CD45RA+ positively selected. The CDR3 sequence: CASSRGEYYEQYF. The CDR3 bases are TGTGCCAGCTCACGGGGAGAGTATTACGAGCAGTACTTC.